This TCR beta chain emerged from a study of identical twins. Whole-study results and caveats: Alpha sequences out of frame and shared by twins had excess low generation probability.

The germline V gene encodes CDR1 SGHRS and CDR2 YFSETQ. Trimming at V came to 1 base and at J to 3 bases, leaving 2 bases not matched to a gene. The CDR3 sequence is 16 residues long. A single record per CDR3 protein comes from TCRdb applying MiXCR to the 5' RACE reads. The profile shows fewer than 650,000 distinct CDR3 sequences, 7.1% of them singletons. Only a few counts were recorded for this clonotype. Its target is not known. The same sample was also used in a study of yellow fever vaccine responses in identical twins. In that study: Twins showed a vaccine T cell response that reportedly seemed partly convergent, partly personalized.

The clonotype comes from a woman aged 18-35 years in good health. The rearrangement joins TRBV5-1 to TRBJ2-3; 13 bases are a match to TRBD2. What was sequenced was PBMCs. The CDR3 sequence: CASSLPLAGGTDTQYF. CDR3 sequence (DNA): TGCGCCAGCAGCTTGCCACTAGCGGGGGGGACAGATACGCAGTATTTT.